This note documents a single T cell receptor beta chain sequence. This clonotype was seen a few times. Its antigen is not yet known. The sample holds no much larger clone one base away, and base qualities are not on file. Library preparation employed 5' RACE. The data were produced on an Illumina HiSeq 2500. The second PCR ran for roughly 7 to 12 cycles and used a J-beta primer mix along with a sample-barcoded 5' primer. A template-switch 5' adaptor carrying 12 random nucleotides introduced a unique molecular identifier onto each TCR beta cDNA molecule. Each sample yielded at least 2.5 million CDR3-containing paired-end reads. All of the RNA was converted into first-strand cDNA using the Mint cDNA synthesis kit, with a TRBC-specific oligonucleotide serving as the primer. All cDNA was treated with uracil-DNA glycosylase and then went through a first 18-cycle PCR with the universal primers M1SS and BC2_uni_R. The authors processed their data as follows. Normalization of each sample was performed by random selection of 1 million high-quality reads, each carrying a distinct molecular identifier. Reads sharing molecular identifiers were discarded rather than binned into consensus sequences. MiTCR, run with a Q25 quality threshold and the strictest error-elimination algorithm, handled CDR3 identification, clonotype clustering and error correction. A nonparametric unseen species model with Euler transformation was used to estimate lower-bound total TCR beta diversity. TCRdb reanalyzed the raw reads on its own, using fastp at Q25 for trimming and MiXCR for clone calling, and kept in-frame beta chains. All rows with the same CDR3 protein become a single entry with the most common DNA and genes. TCRdb, not the authors, supplied the V and J calls. The sample records some 670,000 distinct CDR3 sequences, roughly half of which are singletons. The ten largest account for about 14% of the sample.

The data were taken from a study of blood T cells in healthy people across ages (dated by TCRdb to the mid-2010s). Broadly, across the study: In model experiments, template switching captured roughly one uniquely barcoded TCR beta cDNA molecule for every two T cells. Using deep sequencing normalized with unique cDNA molecular identifiers, the study measured how TCR beta repertoire diversity changes with age. Four age groups were formed from the donors: young (average approximately 15 years), middle-aged (around 39), aged (under 70) and long-lived (more than 75). To avoid experimental bias, donors of different ages were randomly spread across the sequencing lanes. Using the same blood draw, the study looked at two additional independent replicas of 1 million unique cDNA reads for two donors, one aged 18 to 30 and the other aged 80 or older.

The research as a whole found: Bulk unsorted PBMC profiling prevented conclusive comparison of naive and antigen-experienced compartments. As age increased, observed TCR beta diversity per million T cells dropped in a roughly linear way, and a significant reduction was already evident by age roughly 40. Estimates of total diversity from one million sequenced T cells were regarded as lower bounds and underestimates. The percentage of naive T cells measured by flow cytometry correlated strongly with observed TCR beta diversity. Because donor CMV infection status was unknown, age-related changes in expanded clonotypes were potentially confounded. Compared with the aged group, the long-lived group had more naive CD4+ T cells, fewer expanded clones and increased TCR diversity, suggesting age selection.

Systemically healthy Caucasian individuals from Russia, some 38 in total and aged roughly 6 to 100 years, were included as donors. Around 9.9 milliliters of peripheral blood were collected from each donor into EDTA-treated Vacutainer tubes. Ficoll-Paque density-gradient centrifugation was used to isolate PBMCs, with at least 6 million per sample. Trizol reagent was used to extract total RNA from the PBMCs, yielding at least 6 micrograms per sample. The percentages of naive CD45RAhigh/CD27high T cells were determined by flow cytometry on a PBMC aliquot from every donor. Sequenced input: blood. This sequence originates from a woman older than 75 in good health.

This receptor has the CDR3 CASSQGQGQSPLHF. The nucleotide sequence is given as TGTGCCAGCAGTCAAGGACAGGGTCAATCACCCCTCCACTTT. The chain is assembled from TRBV28 and TRBJ1-6, with 8 bases in between that match TRBD1. CDR3 length: 14 amino acids, cysteine to phenylalanine. Only the CDR3 part of the read is kept: 42 bases, read in frame from the first base. Ends trimmed: V by 5 bases, J by 10 bases; bases unmatched to a gene: 7. The CDR1 and CDR2 encoded by the germline V gene are MDHEN and SYDVKM.